This TCR beta chain was recovered during a study of cytomegalovirus exposure and HLA in healthy donors. General study points: HLA allele associations emerged for some 16,000 TCR beta sequences in a later analysis, at 0.05 false discovery rate. The study flagged about 160 TCR beta chains as cytomegalovirus-associated. A later analysis reported that several of the most significant clusters appeared to be linked to common viral pathogens, among them Epstein-Barr virus.

The PCR contained 60 Vbeta and 13 Jbeta primers. Data came from immunoSEQ multiplex PCR; TCRdb stores just in-frame clones and leaves some out. Of about 130,000 clones listed, roughly three quarters are singletons. Notes on this clone: Its antigen is unknown.

The CDR3 has 15 residues. Losses at the gene ends were 4 bases for V and 5 bases for J; bases not matched to a gene: 4. The germline V gene has CDR1 MGHRA and CDR2 YSYEKL. Samples came from healthy bone marrow donors. The sequenced sample was PBMCs. The chain employs TRBV4-1 and TRBJ1-4; TRBD1 aligns across 10 bases. This TCR was sampled from a woman aged 40 to 49 in good health and CMV-seronegative. In nucleotides, the CDR3 is TGCGCCAGCAGCCCTGGGGGACAGGGGAATGAAAAACTGTTTTTT. This encodes CASSPGGQGNEKLFF.